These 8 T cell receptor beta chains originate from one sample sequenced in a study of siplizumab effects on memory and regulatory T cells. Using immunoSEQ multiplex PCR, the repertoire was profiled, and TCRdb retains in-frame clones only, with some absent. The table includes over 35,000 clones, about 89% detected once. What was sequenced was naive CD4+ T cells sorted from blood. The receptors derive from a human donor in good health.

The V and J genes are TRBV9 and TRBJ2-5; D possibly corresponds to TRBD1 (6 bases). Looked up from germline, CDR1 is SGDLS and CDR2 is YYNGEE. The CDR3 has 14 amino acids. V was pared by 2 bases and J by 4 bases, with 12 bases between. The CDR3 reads CASSVTGFRETQYF. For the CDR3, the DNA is TGTGCCAGCAGCGTTACAGGGTTTCGAGAGACCCAGTACTTC.

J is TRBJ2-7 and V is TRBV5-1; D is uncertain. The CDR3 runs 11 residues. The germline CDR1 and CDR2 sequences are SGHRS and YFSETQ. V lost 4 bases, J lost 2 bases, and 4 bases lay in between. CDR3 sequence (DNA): TGCGCCAGCAGCGACACCTACGAGCAGTACTTC. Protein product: CASSDTYEQYF.

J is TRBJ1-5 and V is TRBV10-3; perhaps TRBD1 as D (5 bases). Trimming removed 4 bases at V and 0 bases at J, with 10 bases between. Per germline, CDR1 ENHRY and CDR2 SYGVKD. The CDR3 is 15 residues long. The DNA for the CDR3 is TGTGCCATCAGTGTCTCAGGGAATAGCAATCAGCCCCAGCATTTT. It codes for CAISVSGNSNQPQHF.

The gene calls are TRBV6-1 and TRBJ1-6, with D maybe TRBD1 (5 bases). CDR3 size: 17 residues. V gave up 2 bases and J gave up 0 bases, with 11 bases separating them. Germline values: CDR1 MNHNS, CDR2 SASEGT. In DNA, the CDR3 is TGTGCCAGCAGTGAATGGGGCAGGAGCTCCTATAATTCACCCCTCCACTTT. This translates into CASSEWGRSSYNSPLHF.

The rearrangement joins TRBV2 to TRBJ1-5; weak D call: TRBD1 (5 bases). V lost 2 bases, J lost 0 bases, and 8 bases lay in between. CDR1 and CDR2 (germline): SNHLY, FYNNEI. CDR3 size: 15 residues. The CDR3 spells CASSEQGNSNQPQHF. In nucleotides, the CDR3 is TGTGCCAGCAGTGAACAGGGAAATAGCAATCAGCCCCAGCATTTT. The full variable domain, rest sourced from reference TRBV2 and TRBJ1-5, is EPEVTQTPSHQVTQMGQEVILRCVPISNHLYFYWYRQILGQKVEFLVSFYNNEISEKSEIFDDQFSVERPDGSNFTLKIRSTKLEDSAMYFCASSEQGNSNQPQHFGDGTRLSIL.

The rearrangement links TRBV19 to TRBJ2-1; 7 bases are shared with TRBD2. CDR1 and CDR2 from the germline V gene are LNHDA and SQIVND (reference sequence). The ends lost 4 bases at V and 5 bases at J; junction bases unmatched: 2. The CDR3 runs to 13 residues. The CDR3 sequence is CASSTGGNNEQFF. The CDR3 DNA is TGTGCCAGTAGTACGGGAGGCAACAATGAGCAGTTCTTC.

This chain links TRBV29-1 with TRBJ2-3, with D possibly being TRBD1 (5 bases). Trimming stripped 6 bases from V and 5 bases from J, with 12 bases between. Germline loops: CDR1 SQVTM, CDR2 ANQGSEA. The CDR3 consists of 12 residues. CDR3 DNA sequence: TGCAGCGTCGGAAGGGGTGAAGATACGCAGTATTTT. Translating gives CSVGRGEDTQYF.

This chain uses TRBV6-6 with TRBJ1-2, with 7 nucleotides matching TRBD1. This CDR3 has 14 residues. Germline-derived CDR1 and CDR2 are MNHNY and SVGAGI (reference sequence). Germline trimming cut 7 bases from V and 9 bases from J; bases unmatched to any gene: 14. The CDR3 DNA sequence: TGTGCCAGCACCCTAGGACAGGATACCCTTCGCTACACCTTC. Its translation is CASTLGQDTLRYTF.